The sequence of this TCR beta chain was determined in a study of shared clonotypes between healthy human individuals. Naive CD8 populations comprised CD45RO-negative cells positively selected for CCR7, excluding terminally differentiated effector memory CD45RA+ cells. Study donors comprised healthy, HIV-negative adults devoid of recent acute infection or vaccination. Measured with immunoSEQ multiplex PCR; TCRdb has only the in-frame clones, and not every one. This table has roughly 770,000 clones, around 96% appearing once. Remarks on this clone: The antigen remains unidentified.

This CDR3 comprises 15 residues. Germline assignment: CDR1 MDHEN and CDR2 SYDVKM. V lost 4 bases, J lost 2 bases, and 12 bases lay in between. Study-wide points: Across subsets, estimated richness was generally greater for naive than for memory populations.

The TCR comes from a man aged 30-40 years in good health. The rearrangement joins TRBV28 to TRBJ1-3, with D hard to call. The sequenced material came from naive CD8+ T cells sorted from blood. In nucleotides, the CDR3 is TGTGCCAGCAGTTGGGAGGGCGGGGCTGGAAACACCATATATTTT. Protein: CASSWEGGAGNTIYF. Complete variable domain (other parts from reference TRBV28 and TRBJ1-3): DVKVTQSSRYLVKRTGEKVFLECVQDMDHENMFWYRQDPGLGLRLIYFSYDVKMKEKGDIPEGYSVSREKKERFSLILESASTNQTSMYLCASSWEGGAGNTIYFGEGSWLTVV.